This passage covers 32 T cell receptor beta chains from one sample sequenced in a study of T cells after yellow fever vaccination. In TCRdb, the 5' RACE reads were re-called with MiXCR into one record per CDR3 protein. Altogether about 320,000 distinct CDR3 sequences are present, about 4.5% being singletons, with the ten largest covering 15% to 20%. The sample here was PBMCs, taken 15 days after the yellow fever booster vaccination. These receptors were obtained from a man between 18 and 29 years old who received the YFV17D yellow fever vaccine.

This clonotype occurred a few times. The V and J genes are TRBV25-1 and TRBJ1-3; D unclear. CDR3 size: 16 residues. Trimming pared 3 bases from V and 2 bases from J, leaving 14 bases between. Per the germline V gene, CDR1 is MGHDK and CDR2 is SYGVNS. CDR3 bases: TGTGCCAGCAGTGATGCCCGGCCGTTTGCTGGAAACACCATATATTTT. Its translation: CASSDARPFAGNTIYF. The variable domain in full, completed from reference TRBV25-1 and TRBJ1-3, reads EADIYQTPRYLVIGTGKKITLECSQTMGHDKMYWYQQDPGMELHLIHYSYGVNSTEKGDLSSESTVSRIRTEHFPLTLESARPSHTSQYLCASSDARPFAGNTIYFGEGSWLTVV.

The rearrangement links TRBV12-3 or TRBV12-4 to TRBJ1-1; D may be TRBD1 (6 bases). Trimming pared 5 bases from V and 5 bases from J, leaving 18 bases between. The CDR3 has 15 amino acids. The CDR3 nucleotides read TGTGCCAGCAGTCCGGATGCGGGGGCGCGAACTGAAGCTTTCTTT. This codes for CASSPDAGARTEAFF.

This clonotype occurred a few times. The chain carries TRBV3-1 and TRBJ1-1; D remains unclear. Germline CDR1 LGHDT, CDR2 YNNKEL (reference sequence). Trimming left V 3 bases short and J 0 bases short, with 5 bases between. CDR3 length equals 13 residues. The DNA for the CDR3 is TGTGCCAGCAGCCAGGTGCTGAACACTGAAGCTTTCTTT. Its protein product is CASSQVLNTEAFF.

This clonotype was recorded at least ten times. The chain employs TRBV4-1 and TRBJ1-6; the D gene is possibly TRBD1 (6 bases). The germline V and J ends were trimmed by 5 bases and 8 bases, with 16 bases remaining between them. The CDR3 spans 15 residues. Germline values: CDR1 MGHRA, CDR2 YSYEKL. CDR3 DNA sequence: TGCGCCAGCAGCGACCTACGGGGGGCTGATTCACCCCTCCACTTT. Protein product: CASSDLRGADSPLHF.

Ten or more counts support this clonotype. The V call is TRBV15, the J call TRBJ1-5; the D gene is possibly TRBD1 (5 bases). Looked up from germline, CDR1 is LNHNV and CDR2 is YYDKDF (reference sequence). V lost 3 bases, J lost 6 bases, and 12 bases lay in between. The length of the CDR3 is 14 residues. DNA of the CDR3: TGTGCCACCAGCAGGATGGGGGGGGGTCAGCCCCAGCATTTT. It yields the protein CATSRMGGGQPQHF.

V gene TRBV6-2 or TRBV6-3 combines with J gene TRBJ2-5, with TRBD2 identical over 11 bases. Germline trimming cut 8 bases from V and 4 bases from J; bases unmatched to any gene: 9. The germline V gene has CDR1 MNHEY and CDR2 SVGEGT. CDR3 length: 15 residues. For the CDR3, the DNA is TGTGCCAGCCTGTCAGGGCTAGCGGGGGGAGAGACCCAGTACTTC. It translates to CASLSGLAGGETQYF.

CDR3 residues: CASSLLGPGSYNSPLHF. In nucleotides, the CDR3 is TGTGCCAGCAGTTTATTAGGCCCGGGCTCCTATAATTCACCCCTCCACTTT. The rearrangement joins TRBV27 to TRBJ1-6; D is unclear. The ends were cut back, 1 base at V and 0 bases at J, with 10 bases in the middle. The length of the CDR3 is 17 residues. Germline V gene lookup returns CDR1 MNHEY and CDR2 SMNVEV (reference sequence).

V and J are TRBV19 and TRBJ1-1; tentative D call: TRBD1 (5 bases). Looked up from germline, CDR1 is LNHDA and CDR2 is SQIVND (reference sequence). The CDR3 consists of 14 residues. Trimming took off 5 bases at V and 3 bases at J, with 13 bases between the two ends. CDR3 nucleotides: TGTGCCAGTAGTTCCAGGGCTTCCGACACTGAAGCTTTCTTT. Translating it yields CASSSRASDTEAFF.

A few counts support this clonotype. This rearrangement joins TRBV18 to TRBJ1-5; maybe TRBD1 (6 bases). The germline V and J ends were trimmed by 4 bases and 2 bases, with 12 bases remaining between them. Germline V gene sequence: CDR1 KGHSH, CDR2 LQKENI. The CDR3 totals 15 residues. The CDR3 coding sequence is TGTGCCAGCTCACTGGGGGACATCCGCAATCAGCCCCAGCATTTT. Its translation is CASSLGDIRNQPQHF.

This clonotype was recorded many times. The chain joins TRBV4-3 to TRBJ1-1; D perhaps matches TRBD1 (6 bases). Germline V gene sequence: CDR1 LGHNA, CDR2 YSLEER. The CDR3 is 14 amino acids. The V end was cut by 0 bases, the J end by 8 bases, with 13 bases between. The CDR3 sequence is CASSQEVQGREAFF. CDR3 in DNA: TGCGCCAGCAGCCAAGAAGTACAGGGAAGAGAAGCTTTCTTT.

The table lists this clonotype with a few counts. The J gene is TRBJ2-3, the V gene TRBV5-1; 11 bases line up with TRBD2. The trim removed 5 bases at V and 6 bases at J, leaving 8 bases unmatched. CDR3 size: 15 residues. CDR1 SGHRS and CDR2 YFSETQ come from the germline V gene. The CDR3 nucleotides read TGCGCCAGCAGTCGGATTAGCGGGGGGGCGGATACGCAGTATTTT. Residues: CASSRISGGADTQYF.

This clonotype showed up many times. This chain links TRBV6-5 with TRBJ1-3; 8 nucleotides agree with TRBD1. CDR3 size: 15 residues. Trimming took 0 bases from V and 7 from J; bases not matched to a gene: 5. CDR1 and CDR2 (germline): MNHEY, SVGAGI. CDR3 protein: CASSYSRQGLNTIYF. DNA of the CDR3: TGTGCCAGCAGTTACTCACGACAGGGGCTGAACACCATATATTTT.

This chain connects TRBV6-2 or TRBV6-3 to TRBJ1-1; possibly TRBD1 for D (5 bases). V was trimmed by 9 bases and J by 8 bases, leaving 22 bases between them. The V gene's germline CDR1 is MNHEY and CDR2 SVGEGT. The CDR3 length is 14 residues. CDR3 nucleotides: TGTGCCAGTAAGCTCAGGGCTCAGGCCGGGGAAGCTTTCTTT. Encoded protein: CASKLRAQAGEAFF.

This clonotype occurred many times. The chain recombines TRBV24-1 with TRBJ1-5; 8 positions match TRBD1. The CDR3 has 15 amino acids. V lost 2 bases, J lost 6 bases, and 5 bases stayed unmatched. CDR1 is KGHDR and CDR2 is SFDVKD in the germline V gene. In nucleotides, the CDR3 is TGTGCCACCAGTGATTCAGGGGGCTCAGGTCAGCCCCAGCATTTT. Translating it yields CATSDSGGSGQPQHF.

The CDR3, as DNA: TGTGCCAGCAGCTTAACGGGGGTCGGGGCTTATGGCTACACCTTC. Translation: CASSLTGVGAYGYTF. The chain has TRBV7-3 and TRBJ1-2, with D possibly matching TRBD1 (5 bases). Trimming cost V 0 bases and J 5 bases, with 13 bases left between them. CDR3 length: 15 amino acids. Germline loops: CDR1 SGHTA, CDR2 FQGTGA.

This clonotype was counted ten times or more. The CDR3 region is CASSLPSGHHYNEQFF. The CDR3 DNA follows: TGTGCCAGCAGTCTCCCTAGCGGGCATCACTACAATGAGCAGTTCTTC. V and J are TRBV28 and TRBJ2-1, with TRBD2 identical over 8 bases. This CDR3 is 16 amino acids long. Germline V lookup: CDR1 MDHEN, CDR2 SYDVKM. The J segment lost 3 bases and the V segment lost 5 bases, leaving 9 bases of the junction unmatched.

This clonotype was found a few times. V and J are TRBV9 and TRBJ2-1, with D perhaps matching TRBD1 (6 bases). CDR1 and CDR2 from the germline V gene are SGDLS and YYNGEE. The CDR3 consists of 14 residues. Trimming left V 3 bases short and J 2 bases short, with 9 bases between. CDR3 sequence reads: CASSETGTYNEQFF. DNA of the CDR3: TGTGCCAGCAGCGAGACAGGAACCTACAATGAGCAGTTCTTC.

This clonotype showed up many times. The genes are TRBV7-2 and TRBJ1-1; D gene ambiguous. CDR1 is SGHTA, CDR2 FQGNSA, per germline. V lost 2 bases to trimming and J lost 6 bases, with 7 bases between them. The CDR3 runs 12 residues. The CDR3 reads CASSLFTAEAFF. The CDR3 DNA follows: TGTGCCAGCAGCTTATTTACAGCTGAAGCTTTCTTT.

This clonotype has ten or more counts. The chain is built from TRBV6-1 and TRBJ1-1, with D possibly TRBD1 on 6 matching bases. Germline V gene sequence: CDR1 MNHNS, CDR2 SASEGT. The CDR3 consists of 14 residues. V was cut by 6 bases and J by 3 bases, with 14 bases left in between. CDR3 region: CASRTRDIYTEAFF. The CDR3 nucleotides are TGTGCCAGCAGGACCCGGGACATATACACTGAAGCTTTCTTT.

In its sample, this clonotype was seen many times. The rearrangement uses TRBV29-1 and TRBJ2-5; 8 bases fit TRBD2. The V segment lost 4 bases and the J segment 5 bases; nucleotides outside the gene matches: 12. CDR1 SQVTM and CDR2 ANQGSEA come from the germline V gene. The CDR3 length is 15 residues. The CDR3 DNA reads TGCAGCGTTGTAAATGGCGGGGGGCCGGGGGAGACCCAGTACTTC. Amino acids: CSVVNGGGPGETQYF.

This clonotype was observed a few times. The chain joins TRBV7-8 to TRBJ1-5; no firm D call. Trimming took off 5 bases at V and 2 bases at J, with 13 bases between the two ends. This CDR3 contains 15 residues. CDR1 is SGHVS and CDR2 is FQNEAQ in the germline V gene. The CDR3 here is CASSPLPQGNQPQHF. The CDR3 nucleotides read TGTGCCAGCAGCCCACTCCCCCAAGGCAATCAGCCCCAGCATTTT. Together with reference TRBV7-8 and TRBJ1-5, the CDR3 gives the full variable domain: GAGVSQSPRYKVAKRGQDVALRCDPISGHVSLFWYQQALGQGPEFLTYFQNEAQLDKSGLPSDRFFAERPEGSVSTLKIQRTQQEDSAVYLCASSPLPQGNQPQHFGDGTRLSIL.

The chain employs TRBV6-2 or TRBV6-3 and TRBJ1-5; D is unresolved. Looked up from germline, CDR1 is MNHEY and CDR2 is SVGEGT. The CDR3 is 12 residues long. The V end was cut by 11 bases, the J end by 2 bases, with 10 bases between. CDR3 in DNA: TGTGCCGGCAATTCCGGCAATCAGCCCCAGCATTTT. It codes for CAGNSGNQPQHF.

The CDR3 coding sequence is TGTGCCAGCAGCTTAGGACTGGGGGTGGTCTCTGGGGCCAACGTCCTGACTTTC. This translates into CASSLGLGVVSGANVLTF. The rearrangement uses TRBV11-2 and TRBJ2-6; D may correspond to TRBD1 or TRBD2 (5 bases each). This CDR3 comprises 18 residues. V lost 1 base and J 0 bases, leaving 13 bases between the germline ends. Germline lookup yields CDR1 SGHAT and CDR2 FQNNGV.

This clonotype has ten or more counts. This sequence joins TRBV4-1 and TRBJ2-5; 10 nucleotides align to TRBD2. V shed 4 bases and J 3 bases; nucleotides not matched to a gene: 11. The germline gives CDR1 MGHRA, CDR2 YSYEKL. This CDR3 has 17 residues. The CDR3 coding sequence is TGCGCCAGCAGCCGAACACCTAGCGGGGGAGACGAAGAGACCCAGTACTTC. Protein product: CASSRTPSGGDEETQYF.

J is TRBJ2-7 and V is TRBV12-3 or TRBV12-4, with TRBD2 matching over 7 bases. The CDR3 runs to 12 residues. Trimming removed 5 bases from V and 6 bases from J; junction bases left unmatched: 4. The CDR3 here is CASSRTSAEQYF. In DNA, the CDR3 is TGTGCCAGCAGTCGGACTAGTGCCGAGCAGTACTTC.

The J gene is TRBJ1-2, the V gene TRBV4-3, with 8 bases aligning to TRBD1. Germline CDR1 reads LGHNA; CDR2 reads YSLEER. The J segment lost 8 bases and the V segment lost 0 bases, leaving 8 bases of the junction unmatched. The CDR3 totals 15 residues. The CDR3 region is CASSQDIGSGGGYTF. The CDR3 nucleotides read TGCGCCAGCAGCCAAGATATTGGGTCAGGGGGCGGCTACACCTTC.

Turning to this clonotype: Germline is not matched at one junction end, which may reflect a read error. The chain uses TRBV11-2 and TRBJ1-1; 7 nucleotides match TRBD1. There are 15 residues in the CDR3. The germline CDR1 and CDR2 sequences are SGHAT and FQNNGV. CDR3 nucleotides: TGTGCCAGCGGCTTAGCCGGACAGGTGAACACTGAAGCTTTCTTT. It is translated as CASGLAGQVNTEAFF. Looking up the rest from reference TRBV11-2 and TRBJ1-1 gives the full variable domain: EAGVAQSPRYKIIEKRQSVAFWCNPISGHATLYWYQQILGQGPKLLIQFQNNGVVDDSQLPKDRFSAERLKGVDSTLKIQPAKLEDSAVYLCASGLAGQVNTEAFFGQGTRLTVV.

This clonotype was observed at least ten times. Here the CDR3 reads CASRAPPADRVFGYTF. CDR3 in DNA: TGTGCCAGCAGAGCCCCCCCTGCGGACAGGGTTTTCGGCTACACCTTC. The chain carries TRBV7-9 and TRBJ1-2; TRBD1 aligns across 8 bases. Trimming at V came to 6 bases and at J to 8 bases, leaving 17 bases not matched to a gene. CDR1 and CDR2 (germline): SEHNR, FQNEAQ (reference sequence). The CDR3 is 16 amino acids. The full variable domain, in which reference TRBV7-9 and TRBJ1-2 provide the parts outside the CDR3, is DTGVSQNPRHKITKRGQNVTFRCDPISEHNRLYWYRQTLGQGPEFLTYFQNEAQLEKSRLLSDRFSAERPKGSFSTLEIQRTEQGDSAMYLCASRAPPADRVFGYTFGSGTRLTVV.

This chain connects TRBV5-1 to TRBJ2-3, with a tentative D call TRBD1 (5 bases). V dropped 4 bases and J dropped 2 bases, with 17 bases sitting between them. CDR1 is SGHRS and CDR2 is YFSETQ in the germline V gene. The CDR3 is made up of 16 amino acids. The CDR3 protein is CASSRGEKGPTDTQYF. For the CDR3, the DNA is TGCGCCAGCAGCCGCGGAGAGAAGGGGCCCACAGATACGCAGTATTTT. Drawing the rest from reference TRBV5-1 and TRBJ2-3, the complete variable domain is KAGVTQTPRYLIKTRGQQVTLSCSPISGHRSVSWYQQTPGQGLQFLFEYFSETQRNKGNFPGRFSGRQFSNSRSEMNVSTLELGDSALYLCASSRGEKGPTDTQYFGPGTRLTVL.

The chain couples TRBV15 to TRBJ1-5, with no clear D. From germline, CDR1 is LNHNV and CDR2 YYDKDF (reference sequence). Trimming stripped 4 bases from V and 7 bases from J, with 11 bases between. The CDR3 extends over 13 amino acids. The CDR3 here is CATSTRDGQPQHF. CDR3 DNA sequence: TGTGCCACCAGCACCCGCGACGGGCAGCCCCAGCATTTT. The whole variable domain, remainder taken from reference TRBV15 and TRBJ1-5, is DAMVIQNPRYQVTQFGKPVTLSCSQTLNHNVMYWYQQKSSQAPKLLFHYYDKDFNNEADTPDNFQSRRPNTSFCFLDIRSPGLGDTAMYLCATSTRDGQPQHFGDGTRLSIL.

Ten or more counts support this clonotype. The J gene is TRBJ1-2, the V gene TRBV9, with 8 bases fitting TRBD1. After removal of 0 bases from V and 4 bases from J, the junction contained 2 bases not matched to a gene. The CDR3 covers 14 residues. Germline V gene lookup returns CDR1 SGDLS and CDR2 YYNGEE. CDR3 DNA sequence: TGTGCCAGCAGCGTAGGGGACAGGAGCTATGGCTACACCTTC. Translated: CASSVGDRSYGYTF.

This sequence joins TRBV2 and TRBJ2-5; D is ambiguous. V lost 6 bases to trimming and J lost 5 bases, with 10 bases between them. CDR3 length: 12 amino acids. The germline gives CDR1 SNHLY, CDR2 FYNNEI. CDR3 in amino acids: CASRVEVETQYF. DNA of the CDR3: TGTGCCAGCAGGGTCGAGGTGGAGACCCAGTACTTC.